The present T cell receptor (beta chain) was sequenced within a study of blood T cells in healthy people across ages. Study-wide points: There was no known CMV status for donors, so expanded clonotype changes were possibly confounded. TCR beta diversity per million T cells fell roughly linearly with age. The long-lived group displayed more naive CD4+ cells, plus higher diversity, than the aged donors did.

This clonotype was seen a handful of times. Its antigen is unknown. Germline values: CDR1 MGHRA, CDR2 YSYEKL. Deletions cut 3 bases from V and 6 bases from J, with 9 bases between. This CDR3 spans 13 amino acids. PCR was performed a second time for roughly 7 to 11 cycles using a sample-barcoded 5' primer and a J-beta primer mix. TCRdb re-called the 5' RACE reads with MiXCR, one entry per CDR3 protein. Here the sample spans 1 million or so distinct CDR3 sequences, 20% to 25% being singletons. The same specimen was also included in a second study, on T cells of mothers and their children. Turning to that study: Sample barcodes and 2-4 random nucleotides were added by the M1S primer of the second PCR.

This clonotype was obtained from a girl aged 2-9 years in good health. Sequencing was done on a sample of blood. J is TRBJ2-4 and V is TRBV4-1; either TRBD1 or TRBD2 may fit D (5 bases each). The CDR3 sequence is CASSQGDGNIQYF. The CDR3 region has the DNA TGCGCCAGCAGCCAGGGGGACGGAAACATTCAGTACTTC.